The rows below give T cell receptor beta chains drawn from one sample of a study of glioma-infiltrating T cells after dendritic cell vaccination. Method: immunoSEQ multiplex PCR; TCRdb's copy keeps in-frame clones and lacks some. The repertoire holds fewer than 65,000 clones, approximately 90% seen once, with 5.3% in the top ten. The sequences come from blood, collected after dendritic cell vaccination. The receptor source for this set is a human donor with glioblastoma. Both conserved end residues are trimmed from each CDR3. Each record gives: V gene, CDR3 protein.

>TRBV19
ASSEGQGAGDTQY
>TRBV5-4
ASSLGTSGPGTQY
>TRBV5-1
ASSLVGRDNEQF
>TRBV7-2
ASSLVREAETQY
>TRBV9
ASSAPSGEQF
>TRBV10-3
AIMGSGRGDTQY
>TRBV12-5
ASGGTSGRSFHCTDTQY
>TRBV7-6
ASSPTGSPGELF
>TRBV5-1
ASSLAGQGTDRSYT
>TRBV29-1
SVAQGGRFEKLF
>TRBV7-2
ASSLGRRWRSNQPQH
>TRBV5-1
ASSLEAQTNYGYT
>TRBV15
ATSSRDRGLQF
>TRBV25-1
ASSAGLGNTIY
>TRBV30
AWSDKGEAGYT
>TRBV11-2
ASRPGRGLRDTGELF
>TRBV28
ASSSRLLRGEQF
>TRBV19
ASSVPGTYPYEQY
>TRBV10-3
AISPGGLFGELF
>TRBV9
ASSAGLAGYNEQF
>TRBV10-3
AILRDGANVLT
>TRBV7-2
ASSEGGSLGKLF